These 17 T cell receptor beta chains originate from one sample sequenced in a study of OX40 agonist ivuxolimab in advanced cancers. Sequenced by immunoSEQ multiplex PCR; TCRdb stores in-frame clones only, minus some. The sample has 80,000 to 95,000 clones, about 88% seen once. Sample: CD4+ or CD8+ T cells sorted from blood, taken in a trial of the OX40 agonist ivuxolimab. These receptors were collected from an adult with an advanced solid tumor such as melanoma, head and neck, liver or kidney cancer.

Here the CDR3 reads CASSLEATGATTGELFF. In DNA, the CDR3 is TGTGCCAGCAGCTTAGAGGCGACAGGGGCCACCACCGGGGAGCTGTTTTTT. J is TRBJ2-2 and V is TRBV7-2; 8 nucleotides line up with TRBD1. Germline CDR1 SGHTA, CDR2 FQGNSA. The CDR3 length is 17 residues. V trimming: 1 base; J trimming: 4 bases; junction bases outside the gene matches: 8.

Only a few counts were recorded for this clone. The V gene is TRBV30, the J gene TRBJ1-1; D not resolved. The CDR3 sequence is 14 residues long. V lost 0 bases and J 1 base, leaving 9 bases between the germline ends. Germline V CDR1 and CDR2: GTSNPN, SVGIG (reference sequence). CDR3 bases: TGTGCCTGGAGTGTACTGTTCGGGAACACTGAAGCTTTCTTT. Protein product: CAWSVLFGNTEAFF.

This chain uses TRBV7-6 with TRBJ1-1; 7 bases match TRBD1. V was clipped by 2 bases and J by 1 base; unmatched bases: 4. The V gene's germline CDR1 is SGHVS and CDR2 FNYEAQ. CDR3 length equals 15 residues. DNA of the CDR3: TGTGCCAGCAGCTTAAGGGGACAGTCGAACACTGAAGCTTTCTTT. Its protein product is CASSLRGQSNTEAFF.

The chain combines TRBV7-2 with TRBJ1-3; no reliable D call. This CDR3 region has 15 residues. The germline gives CDR1 SGHTA, CDR2 FQGNSA. V was pared by 3 bases and J by 0 bases, with 9 bases between. CDR3 DNA sequence: TGTGCCAGCAGCTTGTTAATAAACTCTGGAAACACCATATATTTT. It translates to CASSLLINSGNTIYF.

Only a few counts were recorded for this clone. V is TRBV19 and J is TRBJ2-3; TRBD2 matches at 11 bases. The CDR3 totals 13 residues. The V segment lost 7 bases and the J segment 5 bases; nucleotides outside the gene matches: 2. Germline CDR1 reads LNHDA; CDR2 reads SQIVND (reference sequence). The CDR3 DNA sequence: TGTGCCAGTAAGACTAGCGGGGTAGATACGCAGTATTTT. Protein: CASKTSGVDTQYF.

The chain employs TRBV2 and TRBJ1-2; no definite D call. CDR1 SNHLY and CDR2 FYNNEI come from the germline V gene. The CDR3 is 13 residues long. V shed 1 base and J shed 4 bases, with 7 bases lying between them. The CDR3 loop reads CASSEGIVYGYTF. As DNA, the CDR3 is TGTGCCAGCAGTGAAGGGATCGTCTATGGCTACACCTTC.

This clone was picked up one time. The gene calls are TRBV10-1 and TRBJ1-1; 7 positions agree with TRBD1. CDR3 length: 16 residues. Germline CDR1 WNHNN, CDR2 SYGVQD (reference sequence). After removal of 2 bases from V and 2 bases from J, the junction contained 8 bases not matched to a gene. The CDR3 DNA sequence: TGCGCCAGCAGTGAGACCGGAAGACAGGGAAACACTGAAGCTTTCTTT. Translated: CASSETGRQGNTEAFF.

This clone turned up a few times. V and J are TRBV10-1 and TRBJ2-7; D assignment may be TRBD1 or TRBD2 (5 bases each). Per the germline V gene, CDR1 is WNHNN and CDR2 is SYGVQD (reference sequence). This CDR3 is 14 amino acids long. The V and J ends lost 5 bases and 2 bases respectively, with 13 bases between them. The CDR3 is CASSPAGTAYEQYF. The CDR3 DNA follows: TGCGCCAGCAGTCCAGCCGGGACGGCCTACGAGCAGTACTTC.

To note about this clone: Sequence at one end of the junction differs from germline and may be a read error. The chain employs TRBV27 and TRBJ1-2, with 8 bases that match TRBD1. The germline V gene encodes CDR1 MNHEY and CDR2 SMNVEV (reference sequence). CDR3 length: 14 amino acids. The CDR3 loop is CASSLGQGSYRYTF. The CDR3 DNA follows: TGTGCCAGCAGTTTAGGACAGGGCTCCTATCGCTACACCTTC.

The CDR3 DNA reads TGCGCCAGCAGCCAAGGGCAGGGTTTCACTGAAGCTTTCTTT. Its protein product is CASSQGQGFTEAFF. J is TRBJ1-1 and V is TRBV4-1, with D perhaps TRBD1 (5 bases). CDR1 and CDR2 from the germline V gene are MGHRA and YSYEKL. Trimming took 1 base from V and 4 from J, leaving 10 bases between them. The CDR3 runs 14 residues.

This clone showed up just once. The chain joins TRBV6-5 to TRBJ1-1; D is unclear. The CDR3 sequence is 15 residues long. V lost 5 bases and J 0 bases, leaving 13 bases between the germline ends. Germline V CDR1 and CDR2: MNHEY, SVGAGI. This CDR3 is CASSRGRSLNTEAFF. DNA of the CDR3: TGTGCCAGCAGTCGAGGGCGGAGTTTGAACACTGAAGCTTTCTTT.

This clone has a single count. The chain carries TRBV11-2 and TRBJ2-5; D uncertain. Per germline, CDR1 SGHAT and CDR2 FQNNGV. V was cut by 1 base and J by 2 bases, with 8 bases left in between. This CDR3 comprises 14 residues. CDR3 loop: CASSLGTTQETQYF. Written as DNA, the CDR3 is TGTGCCAGCAGCTTAGGGACCACACAAGAGACCCAGTACTTC. The full variable domain, its missing parts supplied by reference TRBV11-2 and TRBJ2-5, is EAGVAQSPRYKIIEKRQSVAFWCNPISGHATLYWYQQILGQGPKLLIQFQNNGVVDDSQLPKDRFSAERLKGVDSTLKIQPAKLEDSAVYLCASSLGTTQETQYFGPGTRLLVL.

The V and J genes are TRBV28 and TRBJ2-7, with a possible D match to TRBD1 (6 bases). The ends were cut back, 2 bases at V and 5 bases at J, with 7 bases in the middle. Germline CDR1 and CDR2: MDHEN and SYDVKM. The CDR3 consists of 12 residues. This chain's CDR3 is CASSLNRDEQYF. Written as DNA, the CDR3 is TGTGCCAGCAGTTTAAACAGGGACGAGCAGTACTTC. The whole variable domain, remainder taken from reference TRBV28 and TRBJ2-7, is DVKVTQSSRYLVKRTGEKVFLECVQDMDHENMFWYRQDPGLGLRLIYFSYDVKMKEKGDIPEGYSVSREKKERFSLILESASTNQTSMYLCASSLNRDEQYFGPGTRLTVT.

The J gene is TRBJ2-7, the V gene TRBV5-1; D call uncertain. Germline V gene data show CDR1 as SGHRS and CDR2 as YFSETQ. Trimming left V 3 bases short and J 3 bases short, with 7 bases between. This CDR3 has 12 residues. The CDR3 reads CASSSNDYEQYF. As DNA, the CDR3 is TGCGCCAGCAGCTCCAATGACTACGAGCAGTACTTC.

The gene calls are TRBV5-1 and TRBJ1-2; 9 positions agree with TRBD1. After removal of 6 bases from V and 2 bases from J, the junction contained 5 bases not matched to a gene. The CDR3 has 14 amino acids. Germline V gives CDR1 SGHRS, CDR2 YFSETQ. The CDR3 here is CASNGQGMNYGYTF. The CDR3 coding sequence is TGCGCCAGCAACGGACAGGGGATGAACTATGGCTACACCTTC.

This chain joins TRBV18 and TRBJ1-1, with TRBD1 matching 7 bases. CDR1 and CDR2 (germline): KGHSH, LQKENI. V lost 4 bases and J lost 4; bases outside the gene matches: 3. This CDR3 is built from 13 residues. CDR3 nucleotides: TGTGCCAGCTCACTGACAGGGCCCACTGAAGCTTTCTTT. Protein sequence: CASSLTGPTEAFF.

The J gene is TRBJ2-2, the V gene TRBV5-4, with TRBD2 matching 9 bases. Germline V CDR1 and CDR2: SGHNT, YYREEE (reference sequence). CDR3 length equals 18 residues. V dropped 10 bases and J dropped 5; count of bases not matched to a gene: 21. The CDR3 DNA is TGTGCCTCGAGTTCGTTTCTAGCGGGGTTACCGGGGACCGGGGAGCTGTTTTTT. Translated: CASSSFLAGLPGTGELFF. Combining the CDR3 with reference TRBV5-4 and TRBJ2-2 gives the whole variable domain ETGVTQSPTHLIKTRGQQVTLRCSSQSGHNTVSWYQQALGQGPQFIFQYYREEENGRGNFPPRFSGLQFPNYSSELNVNALELDDSALYLCASSSFLAGLPGTGELFFGEGSRLTVL.